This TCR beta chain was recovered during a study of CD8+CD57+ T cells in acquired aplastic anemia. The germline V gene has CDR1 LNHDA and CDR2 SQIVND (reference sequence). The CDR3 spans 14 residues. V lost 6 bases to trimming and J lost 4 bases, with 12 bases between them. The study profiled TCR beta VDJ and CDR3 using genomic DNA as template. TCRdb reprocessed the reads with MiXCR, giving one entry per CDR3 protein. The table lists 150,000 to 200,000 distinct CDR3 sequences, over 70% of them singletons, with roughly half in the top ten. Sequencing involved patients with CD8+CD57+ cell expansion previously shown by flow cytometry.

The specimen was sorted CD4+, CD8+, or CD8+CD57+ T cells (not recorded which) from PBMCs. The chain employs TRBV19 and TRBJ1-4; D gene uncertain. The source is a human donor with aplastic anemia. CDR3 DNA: TGTGCCAGTAGGGGAAAGGGCCTTAATGAAAAACTGTTTTTT. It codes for CASRGKGLNEKLFF. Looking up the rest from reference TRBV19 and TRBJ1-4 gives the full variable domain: DGGITQSPKYLFRKEGQNVTLSCEQNLNHDAMYWYRQDPGQGLRLIYYSQIVNDFQKGDIAEGYSVSREKKESFPLTVTSAQKNPTAFYLCASRGKGLNEKLFFGSGTQLSVL.